This T cell receptor (beta chain) was sequenced in a study of T cells after yellow fever vaccination (dated by TCRdb to about 2019). Context from the whole study: The SMART-Seq v4 Ultra Low Input RNA kit was used to prepare libraries from fractions with low cell numbers. The cohort comprised two healthy male donors, one aged 18 to 30 and one aged 30 to 40 years. To follow T-cell clones before and after primary and booster YFV17D yellow fever vaccination, bulk TCR alpha and beta repertoires were sequenced over time. Bulk PBMC replicates and cell subsets were isolated from blood drawn at multiple timepoints before and after both primary and secondary immunization.

TCR cDNA was synthesized by 5'RACE template switching, which introduced a universal primer site and unique molecular identifiers. cDNA synthesis was primed from both the TCR alpha and TCR beta constant segments. Library amplification used two PCR steps, and the second PCR step added sample barcodes and sequencing adapters. Sequencing of the libraries was done on either Illumina HiSeq 2500 (2x100 bp) or NovaSeq (2x150 bp). The source study handled its data this way. MIGEC was used to demultiplex reads and collapse the reads into UMI consensus sequences, and MiXCR was used for V(D)J alignment. Using edgeR on replicate PBMC samples, clonotypes were called vaccine-responding if FDR was below 0.01 and the log2 fold change was above 5 up to day 15. CD4 or CD8 identity was assigned to each bulk clonotype according to whether the clonotype was present at higher abundance in the sequenced CD4 repertoire or the sequenced CD8 repertoire. TCRdb reprocessed the public reads (quality trimming at Q25 with fastp, clone calling with MiXCR) and kept in-frame beta chains. When rows share a CDR3 protein, they turn into one entry using the most common DNA and genes. The V and J calls reflect TCRdb's pipeline rather than the authors' work. This sample gives around 140,000 distinct CDR3 sequences in total; roughly 8% of them show up just once. The top ten constitute 0.73% of the sample.

Results and caveats for the whole study, not just this receptor: After the booster, most clones that had expanded after primary vaccination were detected again (roughly 96% of CD4 and under 90% of CD8), suggesting broad maintenance of memory. Compared with the primary T-cell response, the secondary T-cell response was faster but weaker, reaching its peak on day 5 rather than on day 15. FACS-sorted repertoires could contain abundant contaminating clonotypes from the bulk population, so computational filtering was required. Because the study included only two donors, the extent to which the findings can be generalized is limited. A small fraction of clonotypes showed up in both the CD4 and CD8 compartments, probably as a result of convergent recombination.

This clonotype has only a few counts. Which antigen it targets is not known. Nothing much larger sits one base from this clone, and base qualities are not available. According to the germline V gene, CDR1 reads SGHTA and CDR2 reads FQGNSA. The CDR3 holds 11 amino acids from the cysteine to the phenylalanine. The entry retains the CDR3 DNA only, 33 bases that are in frame from base 1. The V and J ends are trimmed by 5 bases and 11 bases, leaving 11 bases between them. The sample's treatment or condition label is to be understood as: live attenuated yellow fever vaccine strain. PBMCs were isolated from peripheral blood using a standard Ficoll-Paque protocol. Dynabeads CD4 and CD8 positive selection kits were used to isolate CD4 and CD8 T-cell fractions. TriZol was used to extract RNA from bulk PBMCs, CD4 and CD8 fractions, and dextramer-positive and dextramer-negative fractions.

Sample: CD4+ T cells sorted from PBMCs, taken 5 days after the yellow fever booster vaccination. This receptor chain uses TRBV7-2 and TRBJ2-3; no confident D gene assignment can be made. This clonotype was sampled from a man aged 25-45 years who received the YFV17D yellow fever vaccine. The nucleotides are TGTGCCAGCAGCCCTCTGGCGCTGCAGTATTTT. It codes for CASSPLALQYF.